The subject of this entry is one T cell receptor (beta chain). The record originates from a study of blood T cell repertoires in COVID-19. Study-wide background: The United States, Italy and Spain provided the acute and convalescent COVID-19 samples. The analysed material was cDNA or gDNA that came from T cells, B-cell-depleted T cells, or PBMCs.

Only in-frame clones appear in the TCRdb table, and some are missing; sequencing was by immunoSEQ multiplex PCR. The profile shows 60,000 to 100,000 clones, 80% to 90% of them singletons. This receptor was taken from a man between 45 and 60 years old with active COVID-19. The sequenced material came from peripheral blood.

The CDR3: CASSPQIRHTGELFF. CDR3 nucleotide sequence: TGTGCCAGCAGCCCACAGATTCGTCACACCGGGGAGCTGTTTTTT. This chain links TRBV14 with TRBJ2-2; D is ambiguous. Germline-derived CDR1 and CDR2 are SGHDN and FVKESK. Trimming left V 4 bases short and J 3 bases short, with 12 bases between. CDR3 length: 15 residues.